The T cell receptor beta chain under discussion was sequenced for a study of blood T cells in healthy people across ages. The CDR3 covers 15 residues. CDR1 SGHTA and CDR2 FQGTGA come from the germline V gene. The ends were cut back, 1 base at V and 0 bases at J, with 8 bases in the middle. A J-beta primer mix and a sample-barcoded 5' primer were used in a second PCR of roughly 7 to 12 cycles. Each sample provided no less than 2.5 million CDR3-containing paired-end reads. TCRdb processed the 5' RACE reads anew with MiXCR; each CDR3 protein has one entry. This table holds about 780,000 distinct CDR3 sequences, around two thirds found once. This clonotype was observed a single time. Each sample yielded at least 5 micrograms of PBMC total RNA.

The chain couples TRBV7-3 to TRBJ2-3; TRBD2 is a possible D gene (6 bases). The sequence derives from a man aged 25-45 years in good health. The material sequenced was blood. CDR3 sequence reads: CASSLRGTSTDTQYF. The CDR3 DNA follows: TGTGCCAGCAGCTTAAGGGGGACTAGCACAGATACGCAGTATTTT.